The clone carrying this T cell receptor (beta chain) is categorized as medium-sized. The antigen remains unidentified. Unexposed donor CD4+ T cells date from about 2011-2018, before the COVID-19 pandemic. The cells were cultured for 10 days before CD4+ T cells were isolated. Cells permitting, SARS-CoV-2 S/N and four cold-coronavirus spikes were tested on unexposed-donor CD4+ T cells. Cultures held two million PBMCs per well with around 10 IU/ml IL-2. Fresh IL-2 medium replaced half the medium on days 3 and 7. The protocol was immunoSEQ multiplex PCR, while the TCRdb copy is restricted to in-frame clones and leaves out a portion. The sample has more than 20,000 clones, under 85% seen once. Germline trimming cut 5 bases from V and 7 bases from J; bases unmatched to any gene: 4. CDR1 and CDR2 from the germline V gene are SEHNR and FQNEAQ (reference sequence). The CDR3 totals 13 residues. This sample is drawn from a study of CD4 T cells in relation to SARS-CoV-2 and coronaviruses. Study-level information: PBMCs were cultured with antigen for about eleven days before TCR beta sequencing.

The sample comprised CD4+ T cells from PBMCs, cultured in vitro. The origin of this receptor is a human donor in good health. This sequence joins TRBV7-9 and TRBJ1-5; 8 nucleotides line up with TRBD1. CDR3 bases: TGTGCCAGCAGCCCGGACAGGGTCCAGCCCCAGCATTTT. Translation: CASSPDRVQPQHF.